What follows describes a single T cell receptor beta chain. There is no known antigen for this receptor. Within one base of it there is no much larger clone, and no base qualities were kept. These data originate in a study of shared clonotypes between healthy human individuals (dated by TCRdb to 2018 to 2020). Regarding the complete study: A few men and a couple of women, aged 18 to 49 years, made up the cohort. For each donor, CD4 naive and CD4 memory were each run on three plates, CD8 naive on two plates, and CD8 memory on one plate. To estimate repertoire size and how much clonotype sharing occurs between individuals, the study deeply sequenced the blood TCR repertoires of about 5 healthy adults. To increase sequencing depth and limit assay-specific biases, TCR repertoire library preparation and sequencing were carried out by different laboratories using diverse techniques. Leukapheresis yielded between about 0.8 and 9.5 billion PBMCs per donor.

Results the study describes overall, beyond this receptor: Sampling was restricted to blood, and TCR repertoires in tissues likely differ from the TCR repertoires found in blood. Even with the large sequencing depth, rarefaction of the sorted-subset datasets indicated that sequencing was incomplete. Pairwise subsampling led to the expectation that sequencing depth would affect the degree of clonotype sharing among donors. About 5% of naive CD4, 3% to 4% of naive CD8, about 2.5% of memory CD4, and more than 0.35% of memory CD8 clonotypes were shared across several donors. Naive subsets generally had larger estimated clonotype richness than memory subsets did. Compared with non-shared clonotypes, clonotypes shared by all four sorted-subset donors had higher generation probabilities. The small number of donors limited the genetic and exposure-history diversity represented.

The donors were healthy, HIV-negative adults who had no recently reported acute infections or vaccinations. All donors were Caucasian adults living in Nashville, Tennessee, USA. CD4+ T cells were enriched through magnetic negative selection, after which naive cells were positively selected on CD45RA and the remaining negative fraction served as the memory subset. Blood was obtained by leukapheresis, after which PBMCs were separated by Ficoll-Histopaque density gradient centrifugation and cryopreserved in liquid nitrogen vapor phase. Analytical flow cytometry was used to check the purity and quantity of every magnetically sorted T cell population. Each sorted fraction had its genomic DNA isolated and then quantified by UV absorbance on a Nanodrop 2000c. Using the deep immunoSEQ assay, multiplex PCR amplified TCR CDR3 regions from genomic DNA. Genomic DNA extracted from each cell subset was distributed evenly over all wells of several immunoSEQ 96-well plates, and each plate served as one replicate. For sorted subsets, around 200 ng genomic DNA, equal to tens of thousands of T cell genomes, was loaded into each replicate PCR. Purified libraries were measured with a Qubit 3.0 fluorometer, size-checked on a Bioanalyzer 2100, and measured again with the KAPA Library Quantification kit. Each immunoSEQ 96-well plate was sequenced on its own single-read 150-cycle Illumina NextSeq 550 flow cell. The paper's processing steps were these. The immunoSEQ output contained only junctional sequences without quality scores, so filtering could not match that applied to full-length reads. To assign V/J genes and CDR3, sequences were annotated using PyIR, a Python wrapper for IgBLAST v1.9, with IMGT germline references. Reads were filtered out if the reads had weak V/J assignments (E-value above 1e-6), no CDR3, stop codons, out-of-frame junctions, or ambiguous translated residues. A V3J clonotype was defined by an identical inferred V gene, J gene, and CDR3 amino acid sequence. The percentage overlap between two repertoires was calculated by dividing the number of shared unique clonotypes by the size of the smaller repertoire. Richness of each repertoire was evaluated using RTK rarefaction, the Chao1 estimator, and Recon v2.1 estimates of unobserved clonotypes. Generation probabilities for all TCRbeta clonotypes obtained by the gDNA method from a handful of donors were computed using OLGA. What TCRdb holds here is the immuneACCESS table cut down to in-frame rearrangements. Part of the clones is not present; checked against another copy, under half of the missing clones reflect an unresolved V gene, and the others are unexplained. V, J and clone size are taken as reported in that table, and D and trimming were inferred from the DNA itself. The sample table records about 2.4 million clones; 93% of these occur just once. The biggest ten clones account for about 0.39% of the sample.

This TCR derives from a man in his late teens or twenties in good health. Some clones in this sample may be carry-over from other donors' samples. Sequenced input: naive CD4+ T cells from PBMCs. The cell subset or site tag for this specimen amounts to: CD45RA+ positively selected.

The CDR3 protein sequence reads: CASKEGRGQGRNTEAFF. The DNA sequence follows: TGTGCCAGCAAGGAGGGGAGGGGGCAAGGGAGAAACACTGAAGCTTTCTTT. Recombination joined TRBV7-2 with TRBJ1-1, with TRBD1 matching 7 junction bases. The CDR3 sequence holds 17 residues, the cysteine and phenylalanine included. Just the 51-base CDR3 DNA is kept, in frame starting at base 1. In the germline V gene, CDR1 corresponds to SGHTA and CDR2 to FQGNSA. Clipping removes 7 bases from V and 2 bases from J, with 16 as the unmatched junction base count. Beyond the CDR3, the reference TRBV7-2 and TRBJ1-1 genes provide the residues; the full variable domain reads: GAGVSQSPSNKVTEKGKDVELRCDPISGHTALYWYRQSLGQGLEFLIYFQGNSAPDKSGLPSDRFSAERTGGSVSTLTIQRTQQEDSAVYLCASKEGRGQGRNTEAFFGQGTRLTVV.